A selection of T cell receptor beta chains follows, all from one sample in a study of blood T cells in healthy people across ages. In TCRdb, the 5' RACE reads were re-called with MiXCR into one record per CDR3 protein. This table holds about 760,000 distinct CDR3 sequences, roughly three fifths found once. The sequencing input was blood. These receptors were obtained from a man aged 35 to 55 in good health. CDR3s include the opening cysteine and the closing phenylalanine or tryptophan. A D gene is named only where the DNA matches it firmly. For some rows the clone size is stated as once, few or many, or as a class when expanded; others skip it.

-,TRBJ1-2,TRBD1,TRBV27,CASRTDRGEGRGYTF,TGTGCCAGTCGAACGGACAGGGGCGAGGGTAGAGGCTACACCTTC
-,TRBJ2-1,TRBD2,TRBV11-2,CASSGTSLGQFF,TGTGCCAGCAGCGGGACTAGTTTAGGCCAGTTCTTC
few,TRBJ2-5,-,TRBV5-1,CASSLAVGAEQYF,TGCGCCAGCAGCTTGGCTGTCGGGGCTGAGCAGTACTTC
-,TRBJ2-1,TRBD1,TRBV6-2/TRBV6-3,CASSQRTGPYNEQFF,TGTGCCAGCAGTCAACGGACAGGGCCCTACAATGAGCAGTTCTTC
-,TRBJ2-1,TRBD2,TRBV20-1,CSAHRTPSGSSEQFF,TGCAGTGCTCATAGAACGCCTAGCGGGAGCAGTGAGCAGTTCTTC
few,TRBJ2-7,-,TRBV29-1,CSVVEGPGGKQYF,TGCAGCGTTGTGGAGGGGCCAGGGGGGAAGCAGTACTTC
few,TRBJ2-7,TRBD2,TRBV28,CASSSSASGSYEQYF,TGTGCCAGCAGTTCCTCGGCTAGCGGGAGTTACGAGCAGTACTTC
-,TRBJ2-1,TRBD2,TRBV7-2,CASSLWSSGGFYNEQFF,TGTGCCAGCAGCTTATGGTCTAGCGGGGGTTTTTACAATGAGCAGTTCTTC
-,TRBJ2-3,-,TRBV29-1,CSITGKPYTDTQYF,TGCAGCATAACTGGAAAACCCTACACAGATACGCAGTATTTT
once,TRBJ1-2,TRBD1,TRBV12-5,CASGSGQGARGYTF,TGTGCTAGTGGTTCGGGACAGGGGGCGCGTGGCTACACCTTC